One sample yielded the 5 T cell receptor beta chains listed below, sequenced in a study of T cell responses to AZD1222 COVID-19 vaccine. Sequencing was performed with immunoSEQ multiplex PCR; in TCRdb, only in-frame clones are kept and a portion is missing. The sample contains some 180,000 clones, 80% to 95% of which appear only once. Material: peripheral blood, obtained on day 0 of AZD1222 vaccination. The receptors were gathered from an adult in good health.

This clone was recorded only once. The chain is built from TRBV29-1 and TRBJ2-1, with TRBD2 matching over 14 bases. Germline V gene lookup returns CDR1 SQVTM and CDR2 ANQGSEA. The CDR3 has 14 residues. With V trimmed by 7 bases and J by 8 bases, 7 bases remained unmatched. The CDR3, as DNA: TGCAGCGCCCCCGGGACTAGCGGGAGCTATGAGCAGTTCTTC. Protein sequence: CSAPGTSGSYEQFF.

This CDR3 reads CASSLSRQGYTEAFF. The DNA of the CDR3 is TGTGCCAGCAGTTTATCGCGGCAGGGGTACACTGAAGCTTTCTTT. The rearrangement joins TRBV27 to TRBJ1-1; tentative D call: TRBD1 (6 bases). Germline V gene lookup returns CDR1 MNHEY and CDR2 SMNVEV (reference sequence). The CDR3 runs 15 residues. Between the trimmed V and J ends, which lost 0 bases and 3 bases, there was a span of 11 bases.

This chain joins TRBV19 and TRBJ1-1; D is ambiguous. The V gene lost 6 bases and the J gene lost 4 bases, with 9 bases spanning the gap. The CDR3 runs 12 residues. Germline loops: CDR1 LNHDA, CDR2 SQIVND (reference sequence). CDR3 bases: TGTGCCAGTAGGGGCTCCGGCACTGAAGCTTTCTTT. It encodes CASRGSGTEAFF.

The chain links TRBV5-1 to TRBJ1-1; D might be TRBD1 (5 bases). Looked up from germline, CDR1 is SGHRS and CDR2 is YFSETQ. Trimming removed 0 bases at V and 4 bases at J, with 10 bases between. The CDR3 runs to 14 residues. CDR3 amino acids: CASSLAGYRTEAFF. The CDR3 region has the DNA TGCGCCAGCAGCTTGGCAGGGTATCGCACTGAAGCTTTCTTT.

This chain connects TRBV27 to TRBJ1-2; TRBD1 is a possible D gene (5 bases). CDR1 and CDR2 (germline): MNHEY, SMNVEV (reference sequence). CDR3 size: 13 residues. V lost 9 bases and J lost 6, with 17 bases in between. CDR3 coding DNA: TGTGCCAGTAGGGATAGGGAGGGGAATGGCTACACCTTC. This codes for CASRDREGNGYTF.